The clone carrying this T cell receptor beta chain was detected ten times or more. Antigen specificity is unknown. This sample stems from a study of T cell repertoires in cytomegalovirus infection. Study-level results: CMV-specific TCR beta clonotypes restricted by HLA-C dominated the ex vivo response.

Germline-derived CDR1 and CDR2 are SGHTA and FQGNSA. V shed 1 base, J shed 3 bases, and the junction held 3 bases outside the gene matches. The CDR3 contains 15 residues. TCRdb reprocessed the reads with MiXCR, giving one entry per CDR3 protein. This table holds a few hundred thousand distinct CDR3 sequences, 15% to 20% found once. The chain uses TRBV7-2 and TRBJ2-3; the match to TRBD2 covers 8 bases. The receptor's source is a human donor in good health (CMV status not recorded). Some clones in this sample may be carry-over from other donors' samples. The sample was PBMCs. Written as DNA, the CDR3 is TGTGCCAGCAGCTTAGGGGGACTAGTGACAGATACGCAGTATTTT. Translated, it gives CASSLGGLVTDTQYF.